This TCR beta chain came from a study of identical twins. The cDNA had a unique molecular identifier and a template-switch universal primer site. TCRdb itself ran the 5' RACE reads through MiXCR, one entry per CDR3 protein. The top ten clones hold more than 0.5% of a sample with 450,000 or so distinct CDR3 sequences, 12% to 15% of them seen once. This clonotype was seen a few times. Donors were all healthy Caucasians. The data were also submitted as part of a second study, on yellow fever vaccine responses in identical twins.

The source of this sequence is a woman under 30 in good health. The material sequenced was CD4+ T cells sorted from blood.

Here the CDR3 DNA reads TGTGCCAGCATCCTGGGGGACAGCTCCTACGAGCAGTACTTC. It specifies CASILGDSSYEQYF. The chain is built from TRBV7-9 and TRBJ2-7, with 7 positions matching TRBD1. Germline V gives CDR1 SEHNR, CDR2 FQNEAQ (reference sequence). This CDR3 has 14 amino acids. Trimming cost V 7 bases and J 0 bases; bases outside gene matches: 6.